The present entry profiles one TCR beta chain with its context. CDR1 is MNHEY, CDR2 SVGAGI, per germline. CDR3 length: 15 amino acids. Trimming at V came to 0 bases and at J to 1 base, leaving 2 bases not matched to a gene. This sample was taken from a study of cytomegalovirus exposure and HLA in healthy donors. The PCR contained 60 Vbeta and 13 Jbeta primers. This table comes from immunoSEQ multiplex PCR, and its TCRdb copy is limited to in-frame clones, with some not included. In the table there are 150,000 to 200,000 clones, roughly 77% of which are singletons. Material for sequencing was PBMCs. The clonotype was recovered from a man younger than 35 in good health and CMV-seropositive. J is TRBJ1-1 and V is TRBV6-5; TRBD1 matches 7 bases. CDR3 nucleotides: TGTGCCAGCAGTTACTCGCAGGGGGGGAACACTGAAGCTTTCTTT. Protein sequence: CASSYSQGGNTEAFF.